This T cell receptor (beta chain) emerged from a study of blood T cell repertoires in COVID-19 (dated by TCRdb to about 2020). With respect to the entire study: Collaborator samples came from the United States, Italy and Spain and covered acute and convalescent phases of COVID-19. The prospective study material was composed of cDNA or gDNA derived from T cells, B-cell-depleted T cells, or PBMCs. Deeply sampled blood TCRbeta repertoires from subjects exposed to, actively infected with, or recovered from COVID-19 were included in the dataset. A freely available public database, intended as a resource for researchers studying the immune response to SARS-CoV-2, is where the repertoires were released. The samples were drawn from two sources: the first 160 participants of the ongoing ImmuneRACE study, and approximately 1,300 subjects contributed by 6 global collaborators. The sample metadata nearly always contained a de-identified subject ID, COVID-19 status, age in years and sex. Where available, HLA class I and class II types were taken from metadata supplied by the sample provider and were not determined by assay-based typing. The full study reports these points: The amount of clinical and demographic metadata varied by source and participant and was provided uncurated.

CDR1 and CDR2 (SSHAT, FNYEAQ) derive from the germline V gene (reference sequence). From the cysteine through the phenylalanine, the CDR3 covers 15 amino acids. The retained sequence is limited to the CDR3, 45 bases, with the frame set at the first base. In Seattle, one collaborating source enrolled patients while the infection was active and tracked those patients longitudinally over the course of disease. Each collaborating institution followed its own protocols to collect whole blood in K2EDTA tubes. For TCRbeta analysis, collaborators shipped samples as frozen whole blood, isolated PBMCs, or DNA extracted from either of those sample types. TCRbeta CDR3 regions were amplified from genomic DNA using the immunoSEQ Assay, a bias-controlled multiplex PCR. The study's processing was this. Within the assay, amplification of reference gene primers was used to estimate how many nucleated cells each sample contained. To quantify the absolute abundance of each unique TCRbeta CDR3 rearrangement, sequence reads were collapsed and filtered. Productive Simpson clonality was computed per sample as the square root of Simpson's diversity index over productive rearrangements. Held by TCRdb, this immuneACCESS table contains in-frame sequences only and omits some clones. Under half of the omission traces to an unresolved V gene where checked; the cause of the rest is unknown. V, J and clone size are those of that table, while D and trimming were read from the DNA. Within this sample are about 410,000 clones, with approximately 89% of them counted one time only. Around 1.5% of the sample belongs to the ten largest clones.

On this clone: Its binding antigen is unknown. Compared with germline, one end of the junction differs, possibly owing to a read error.

The chain was built from TRBV7-7 and TRBJ2-5; 7 central bases correspond to TRBD1. This receptor was taken from a woman aged 40-49 years with COVID-19, enrolled during active disease. Sequenced input: peripheral blood. The CDR3 region reads CASSLDPGQTETQYF. The bases are TGTGCTAGCAGCTTAGACCCGGGACAGACAGAGACCCAGTACTTC.